This T cell receptor beta chain is from a study of cytomegalovirus exposure and HLA in healthy donors. Whole-study findings and limits: The study dropped some indistinguishable V segments, TRBV6-2 and TRBV6-3 among them.

Regarding this clone: Its cognate antigen is unknown.

Amplification used 60 Vbeta primers and 13 Jbeta primers. In the original analysis: Later, an analysis found about 83 million unique TCR beta chains, and roughly 10 million of these were shared. TCRdb keeps only in-frame clones here, not all; method: immunoSEQ multiplex PCR. That table supplies the V and J calls and clone size; D and trimming were determined from the DNA. The repertoire holds some 100,000 clones, with around 76% as singletons. J gave up 5 bases and V 7 bases, and 10 bases lay outside the gene matches. The CDR3 runs to 14 residues. The germline gives CDR1 SNHLY, CDR2 FYNNEI. This clonotype was obtained from a man aged 45-60 years in good health and CMV-seropositive. V and J are TRBV2 and TRBJ2-7; TRBD1 agrees at 8 bases. Sequenced input: PBMCs. The CDR3 loop reads CASILDRGVHEQYF. CDR3 bases: TGTGCCAGCATCTTAGACAGGGGAGTCCACGAGCAGTACTTC.